The source of this TCR beta chain is a study of shared clonotypes between healthy human individuals. For the study at large: Used for every donor were three CD4 naive, three CD4 memory, two CD8 naive and one CD8 memory plate.

CDR1 and CDR2 (germline): SGHRS, YFSETQ. The CDR3 spans 17 residues. V was shortened by 0 bases and J by 1 base, with 15 bases between the two germline ends. Method: immunoSEQ multiplex PCR; TCRdb's copy keeps in-frame clones and lacks some. The table has hundreds of thousands of clones, around 90% seen once. Naive CD8 cells comprised CD45RO-negative, CCR7-positively selected cells, excluding terminally differentiated effector memory CD45RA+ cells. Each sample came from a Caucasian adult donor living in Nashville, Tennessee. Study observations and caveats: Clonotypes not shared had lower generation probabilities than those common to all four donors.

A note on this clone: The antigen is not known.

Sequences were obtained from naive CD8+ T cells sorted from blood. This sequence was found in a man aged 25-40 years in good health. The J gene is TRBJ2-3, the V gene TRBV5-1; perhaps TRBD1 as D (6 bases). CDR3 loop: CASSLALTGSGTDTQYF. DNA of the CDR3: TGCGCCAGCAGCTTGGCCCTTACAGGGAGTGGCACAGATACGCAGTATTTT.